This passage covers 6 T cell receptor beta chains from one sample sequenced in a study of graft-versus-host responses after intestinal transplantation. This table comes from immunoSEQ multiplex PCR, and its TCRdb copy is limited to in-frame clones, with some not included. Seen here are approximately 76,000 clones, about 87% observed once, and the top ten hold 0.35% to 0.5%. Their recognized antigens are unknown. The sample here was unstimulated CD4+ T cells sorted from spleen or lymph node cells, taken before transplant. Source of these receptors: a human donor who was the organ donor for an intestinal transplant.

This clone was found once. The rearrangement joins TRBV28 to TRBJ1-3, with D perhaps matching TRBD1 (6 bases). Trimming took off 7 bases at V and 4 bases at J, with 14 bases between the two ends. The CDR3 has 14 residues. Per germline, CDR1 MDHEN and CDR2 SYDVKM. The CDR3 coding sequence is TGTGCCAGCAATACAGGGAAAGAAGGAAACACCATATATTTT. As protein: CASNTGKEGNTIYF.

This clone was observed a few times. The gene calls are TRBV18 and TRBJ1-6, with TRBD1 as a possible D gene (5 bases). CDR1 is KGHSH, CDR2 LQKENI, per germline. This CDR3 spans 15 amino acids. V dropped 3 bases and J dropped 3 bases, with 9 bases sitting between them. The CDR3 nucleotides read TGTGCCAGCTCACCGGCAGGGAACTATAATTCACCCCTCCACTTT. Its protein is CASSPAGNYNSPLHF.

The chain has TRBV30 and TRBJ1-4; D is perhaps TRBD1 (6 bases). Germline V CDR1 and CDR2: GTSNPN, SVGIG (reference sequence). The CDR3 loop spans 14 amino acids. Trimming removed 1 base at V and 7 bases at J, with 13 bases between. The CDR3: CAWSAQGQGEKLFF. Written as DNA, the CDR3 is TGTGCCTGGAGTGCTCAGGGGCAGGGTGAAAAACTGTTTTTT. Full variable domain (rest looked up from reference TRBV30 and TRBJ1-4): SQTIHQWPATLVQPVGSPLSLECTVEGTSNPNLYWYRQAAGRGLQLLFYSVGIGQISSEVPQNLSASRPQDRQFILSSKKLLLSDSGFYLCAWSAQGQGEKLFFGSGTQLSVL.

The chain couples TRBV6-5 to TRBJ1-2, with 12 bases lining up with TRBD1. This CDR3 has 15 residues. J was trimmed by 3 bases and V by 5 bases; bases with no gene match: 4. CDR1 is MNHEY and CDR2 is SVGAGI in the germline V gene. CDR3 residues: CASSPGQGAHYGYTF. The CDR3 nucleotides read TGTGCCAGCAGTCCGGGACAGGGGGCCCACTATGGCTACACCTTC.

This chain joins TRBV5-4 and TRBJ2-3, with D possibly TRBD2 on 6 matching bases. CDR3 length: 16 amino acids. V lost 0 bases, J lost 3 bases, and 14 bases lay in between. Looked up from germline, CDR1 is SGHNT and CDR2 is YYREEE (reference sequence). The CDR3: CASSLGPAGLTDTQYF. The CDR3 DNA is TGTGCCAGCAGCTTGGGCCCGGCGGGGTTAACAGATACGCAGTATTTT.

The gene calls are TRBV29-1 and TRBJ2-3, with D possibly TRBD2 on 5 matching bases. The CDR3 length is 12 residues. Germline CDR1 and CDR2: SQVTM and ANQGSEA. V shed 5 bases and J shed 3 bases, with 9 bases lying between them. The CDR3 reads CSVLEGTDTQYF. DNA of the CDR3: TGCAGCGTTCTAGAGGGAACAGATACGCAGTATTTT.